This T cell receptor (beta chain) was identified during a study of radiotherapy plus CTLA-4 blockade in lung cancer. Overall study context: Objective responses were observed in 15% to 20% of patients, and disease control was achieved by approximately 34%. Study conclusions and caveats: After treatment with radiotherapy plus ipilimumab, TCR clones that came from the tumor expanded in blood.

The repertoire was sequenced with immunoSEQ multiplex PCR; TCRdb's copy has only in-frame clones and lacks some. The sample has approximately 94,000 clones, approximately 80% seen once. Focal radiation with ipilimumab CTLA-4 blockade was given to patients with chemo-refractory metastatic non-small-cell lung cancer. A remark on this clone: As yet, its antigen is unknown.

The sample was peripheral blood, taken from a patient treated with radiotherapy plus ipilimumab. The receptor was isolated from a human donor with non-small cell lung cancer that progressed on radiotherapy plus ipilimumab.

The DNA of the CDR3 is TGCAGCGTTGGGGGACAGGGAAACATTCAGTACTTC. It translates to CSVGGQGNIQYF. V and J are TRBV29-1 and TRBJ2-4; 9 nucleotides align to TRBD1. With V trimmed by 4 bases and J by 6 bases, 1 base remained unmatched. CDR1 and CDR2 from the germline V gene are SQVTM and ANQGSEA. The CDR3 runs to 12 residues.